This T cell receptor beta chain was captured by sequencing in a study of T-cell reconstitution after alpha-beta-depleted transplantation in children. This clonotype was seen many times. Unique molecular identifiers were incorporated into the prepared TCRbeta library. TCRdb analysed the PCR reads with MiXCR anew, one entry per CDR3 protein. This sample carries approximately 8,700 distinct CDR3 sequences, 14% of them seen once, and the ten largest clones take less than 70%. With 5 bases clipped from V and 4 bases from J, the junction kept 11 bases outside the gene matches. This CDR3 is 16 amino acids long. Germline lookup yields CDR1 SGHTA and CDR2 FQGNSA.

This chain uses TRBV7-2 with TRBJ1-2, with TRBD1 identical over 9 bases. The material was PBMCs, mostly from graft donor cells, obtained 60 days after TCRalphabeta/CD19-depleted stem cell transplant. The receptor was derived from a male patient younger than 18 who had a stem cell transplant for acute lymphoblastic leukemia, so the T cells may come from the graft donor. CDR3 nucleotide sequence: TGTGCCAGCAGCCCGGACAGGGGAAGAACCGTCTATGGCTACACCTTC. Amino acids: CASSPDRGRTVYGYTF. The variable domain in full, completed from reference TRBV7-2 and TRBJ1-2, reads GAGVSQSPSNKVTEKGKDVELRCDPISGHTALYWYRQSLGQGLEFLIYFQGNSAPDKSGLPSDRFSAERTGGSVSTLTIQRTQQEDSAVYLCASSPDRGRTVYGYTFGSGTRLTVV.